A selection of T cell receptor beta chains follows, all from one sample in a study of T cell responses to AZD1222 COVID-19 vaccine. Profiled with immunoSEQ multiplex PCR; TCRdb holds only in-frame clones, not every one. The sample holds approximately 110,000 clones, 89% seen once. This specimen was peripheral blood, taken on day 0 of AZD1222 vaccination. These receptors originate from an adult in good health. Both conserved end residues are part of each CDR3. A D gene is named only where the DNA matches it firmly. For some rows the clone size is stated as once, few or many, or as a class when expanded; others skip it.

d_gene: -; j_gene: TRBJ1-1; abundance: -; v_gene: TRBV20-1; CDR3aa: CSASKQGYTEAFF; CDR3nt: TGCAGTGCTAGTAAACAGGGCTACACTGAAGCTTTCTTT
d_gene: -; j_gene: TRBJ1-2; abundance: -; v_gene: TRBV7-2; CDR3aa: CASTLTSGRPLYGYTF; CDR3nt: TGTGCCAGCACCCTAACGTCGGGCCGACCCTTATATGGCTACACCTTC
d_gene: TRBD1; j_gene: TRBJ1-5; abundance: -; v_gene: TRBV5-5; CDR3aa: CASSPQGIGNQPQHF; CDR3nt: TGTGCCAGCAGCCCACAGGGGATTGGCAATCAGCCCCAGCATTTT
d_gene: -; j_gene: TRBJ2-1; abundance: -; v_gene: TRBV18; CDR3aa: CASSPLWDNEQFF; CDR3nt: TGTGCCAGCTCACCACTTTGGGACAATGAGCAGTTCTTC
d_gene: -; j_gene: TRBJ1-4; abundance: -; v_gene: TRBV3-1/TRBV3-2; CDR3aa: CASSPFGGRGATNEKLFF; CDR3nt: TGTGCCAGCAGCCCCTTTGGGGGGCGCGGGGCAACTAATGAAAAACTGTTTTTT
d_gene: TRBD1; j_gene: TRBJ1-2; abundance: once; v_gene: TRBV7-3; CDR3aa: CASSLSGQGGGYTF; CDR3nt: TGTGCCAGCAGCTTATCGGGTCAGGGGGGAGGCTACACCTTC
d_gene: TRBD1; j_gene: TRBJ2-1; abundance: -; v_gene: TRBV19; CDR3aa: CASSRGTGPRAHYNEQFF; CDR3nt: TGTGCCAGTAGTAGGGGGACAGGCCCTCGGGCCCACTACAATGAGCAGTTCTTC
d_gene: -; j_gene: TRBJ1-1; abundance: -; v_gene: TRBV3-1/TRBV3-2; CDR3aa: CASSQGITWYQGDFMNTEAFF; CDR3nt: TGTGCCAGCAGCCAAGGTATAACGTGGTATCAAGGGGATTTTATGAACACTGAAGCTTTCTTT
d_gene: -; j_gene: TRBJ2-2; abundance: -; v_gene: TRBV6-5; CDR3aa: CASREFGELFF; CDR3nt: TGTGCCAGCCGGGAGTTCGGGGAGCTGTTTTTT
d_gene: TRBD1; j_gene: TRBJ1-6; abundance: -; v_gene: TRBV5-1; CDR3aa: CASSTGQGLELDSPLHF; CDR3nt: TGCGCCAGCAGCACCGGACAGGGTCTGGAGTTAGATTCACCCCTCCACTTT
d_gene: -; j_gene: TRBJ1-1; abundance: -; v_gene: TRBV30; CDR3aa: CAWARQLDTEAFF; CDR3nt: TGTGCCTGGGCCAGACAGCTCGACACTGAAGCTTTCTTT
d_gene: -; j_gene: TRBJ2-1; abundance: -; v_gene: TRBV2; CDR3aa: CASSFLAPEQFF; CDR3nt: TGTGCCAGCAGTTTCCTAGCGCCTGAGCAGTTCTTC
d_gene: TRBD1; j_gene: TRBJ1-5; abundance: -; v_gene: TRBV30; CDR3aa: CAWSGQGRGWQPQHF; CDR3nt: TGTGCCTGGAGTGGACAGGGAAGGGGGTGGCAGCCCCAGCATTTT
d_gene: -; j_gene: TRBJ2-6; abundance: -; v_gene: TRBV9; CDR3aa: CASSVAFLPGANVLTF; CDR3nt: TGTGCCAGCAGCGTAGCTTTCCTTCCTGGGGCCAACGTCCTGACTTTC
d_gene: -; j_gene: TRBJ2-1; abundance: -; v_gene: TRBV19; CDR3aa: CASKGGPDNEQFF; CDR3nt: TGTGCCAGTAAAGGGGGGCCGGACAATGAGCAGTTCTTC
d_gene: TRBD1; j_gene: TRBJ2-2; abundance: -; v_gene: TRBV27; CDR3aa: CASSSAQGAITGELFF; CDR3nt: TGTGCCAGCAGTTCCGCACAGGGGGCGATCACCGGGGAGCTGTTTTTT
d_gene: -; j_gene: TRBJ1-5; abundance: few; v_gene: TRBV6-5; CDR3aa: CAAGVQVTRDQPQHF; CDR3nt: TGTGCCGCCGGCGTTCAGGTAACCCGGGATCAGCCCCAGCATTTT
d_gene: -; j_gene: TRBJ2-3; abundance: -; v_gene: TRBV3-1/TRBV3-2; CDR3aa: CASSQDTDATQYF; CDR3nt: TGTGCCAGCAGCCAAGATACAGACGCGACGCAGTATTTT
d_gene: TRBD1; j_gene: TRBJ2-2; abundance: -; v_gene: TRBV19; CDR3aa: CASSITGTGTNTGELFF; CDR3nt: TGTGCCAGTAGTATTACTGGGACAGGGACGAACACCGGGGAGCTGTTTTTT
d_gene: TRBD2; j_gene: TRBJ2-1; abundance: -; v_gene: TRBV19; CDR3aa: CASSIRGGGGTSREQFF; CDR3nt: TGTGCCAGTAGTATAAGAGGAGGGGGAGGGACTAGCAGGGAGCAGTTCTTC
d_gene: -; j_gene: TRBJ2-5; abundance: -; v_gene: TRBV12-3/TRBV12-4; CDR3aa: CASTLGADLPQYF; CDR3nt: TGTGCCAGCACTTTAGGGGCCGATCTGCCCCAGTACTTC